This T cell receptor beta chain stems from a study of vaccination effects on CD4 cells after COVID-19 (dated by TCRdb to 2021 to 2024). Regarding the complete study: The ViraFEST assay stimulated PBMC with viral peptide pools and then used TCR sequencing to identify antigen-specific CD4+ T cell clonotypes by expansion. Two doses of either the BNT162b2 or the mRNA-1273 mRNA SARS-CoV-2 vaccine were administered to participants. About 2 million PBMC per well were cultured in IMDM with 5% human AB serum, roughly 10 IU/ml IL-2 and gentamicin, plus 10 ug/ml peptides. SARS-CoV-2 spike-specific CD4+ TCR repertoires from before and after mRNA vaccination were compared in COVID-19 convalescent patients and in infection-naive vaccine recipients. A total of some eleven COVID-19 convalescent patients and a handful of SARS-CoV-2-naive healthy vaccine recipients were included in the full study. Cultures from other donors in the study were sequenced using the Oncomine TCR Beta short-read assay on an Illumina iSeq 100. What the study reported, not specific to this receptor: In healthy vaccine recipients, vaccine-induced clones were almost all SARS-CoV-2 mono-reactive, with only 1 of 255 cross-reactive with common cold coronaviruses. Limitations of the study were the small number of convalescent patients and the absence of early post-infection timepoints. At late post-vaccination timepoints, both infection-induced and vaccine-induced clones showed marked clonal contraction, consistent with waning T cell responses.

Library prep was done by the immunoSEQ multiplex PCR assay. DNA from the CD4+ T cells that had been cultured and isolated underwent TCR beta CDR3 sequencing. Processing in the source paper ran as follows. The analysis removed non-productive TCR sequences, trimmed reads to the CDR3 region, and retained only CDR3s that were 7 or more amino acids long. The MANAFEST web app was used to identify antigen-specific clonotypes by comparing expansion in peptide wells with expansion in reference cultures. To be called positive, a clone needed expansion at FDR<0.05 compared with the reference and with all other wells, an odds ratio greater than 5, and a frequency greater than 0.1% in two replicate wells. A clonotype was called cross-reactive if it was significantly expanded both in SARS-CoV-2 spike wells and in at least one common cold coronavirus spike condition. Levenshtein distance calculated with the stringdist R package was used to assess CDR3 similarity, and unrooted trees were constructed with ape in R 3.6.1. In TCRdb, the immuneACCESS table is reduced to in-frame sequences with V and J assigned. These tables do not hold every clone; where another copy was compared, an unresolved V gene accounts for under half, and the others remain unexplained. V, J and clone size are those of that table, while D and trimming were read from the DNA. The sample includes about 48,000 clones, with roughly three fifths observed a single time. The top ten constitute 4.5% to 7% of the sample.

The CDR3 measures 16 amino acids from cysteine to phenylalanine. Only CDR3 DNA remains: 48 bases, in frame from the first base. The V end loses 0 bases and the J end loses 3 bases, and a stretch of 12 bases separates them. Based on the germline V gene, the CDR1 and CDR2 sequences are SGHTA and FQGNSA. For this clone: This receptor's antigen is unknown. One base away there is no much larger clone; base qualities are not given.

After around eleven days of culture, CD4+ T cells were isolated with the EasySep CD4+ T cell isolation kit. The absence of prior SARS-CoV-2 infection in healthy vaccine recipients was confirmed by negative nucleocapsid antibodies before and after vaccination. Half of the culture medium was replaced with fresh IL-2-containing medium on days 3 and 7. Unless otherwise noted, each peptide stimulation condition was cultured in triplicate wells. Using Ficoll-Paque Plus gradient centrifugation, PBMC were separated from whole blood and then either used fresh or cryopreserved at -140C. The QIAamp micro DNA kit was used to extract genomic DNA from the cultured CD4+ T cells.

The chain links TRBV7-2 with TRBJ1-3; 5 matching bases give a weak D call of TRBD1. Sequences were derived from CD4+ T cells from PBMCs cultured without peptide, sampled before COVID-19 vaccination. This TCR was sampled from a human donor who received a COVID-19 vaccine. Here the CDR3 is given as CASSLAGLGVGNTIYF. The sequence in DNA is TGTGCCAGCAGCTTAGCCGGTTTAGGGGTTGGAAACACCATATATTTT.